Presented here are 15 T cell receptor beta chains from one specimen sequenced in a study of T cells in Graves' hyperthyroidism and ophthalmopathy. RNA transcripts provided the source from which TCR beta CDR3 regions were amplified. TCR CDR3 underwent first-round RT-PCR with the HTBI primer set. TCRdb redid the calling of the multiplex PCR reads with MiXCR, one entry per CDR3 protein. The sample records a few hundred thousand distinct CDR3 sequences, 16% being singletons. Source material: blood. These receptors came from a woman between 40 and 50 years old with Graves' ophthalmopathy.

The chain joins TRBV30 to TRBJ2-1; the D is unclear. In germline, CDR1 is GTSNPN, CDR2 SVGIG (reference sequence). Trimming shortened V by 3 bases and J by 4 bases, and 13 bases separated the two germline ends. This CDR3 region has 14 residues. CDR3 DNA: TGTGCCTGGAGGGCCCCCGCGTTTTACAATGAGCAGTTCTTC. This codes for CAWRAPAFYNEQFF.

This clonotype appeared many times. The chain's CDR3 is CASNPGLAGGASTDTQYF. In nucleotides, the CDR3 is TGTGCCAGCAACCCTGGACTAGCGGGGGGGGCTAGCACAGATACGCAGTATTTT. The genes are TRBV12-3 or TRBV12-4 and TRBJ2-3, with 15 bases aligning to TRBD2. The V segment lost 7 bases and the J segment 0 bases; nucleotides outside the gene matches: 8. The CDR3 totals 18 residues.

In the case of this clonotype: A single base separates this from a much larger clone, so it may be a read error. The chain is built from TRBV27 and TRBJ2-1; D is possibly TRBD2 (6 bases). Germline CDR1 MNHEY, CDR2 SMNVEV (reference sequence). Deletions cut 3 bases from V and 12 bases from J, with 15 bases between. The CDR3 has 13 amino acids. CDR3 loop: CASSFGGARAQFF. CDR3 bases: TGTGCCAGCAGTTTCGGAGGGGCGCGTGCGCAGTTCTTC.

The rearrangement links TRBV19 to TRBJ1-2; D gene uncertain. Trimming pared 6 bases from V and 3 bases from J, leaving 14 bases between. Germline CDR1 is LNHDA and CDR2 is SQIVND (reference sequence). This CDR3 region has 14 residues. Here the CDR3 reads CASSKTDVDYGYTF. Written as DNA, the CDR3 is TGTGCCAGTAGCAAGACGGACGTTGACTATGGCTACACCTTC.

This clonotype has ten or more counts. V gene TRBV28 combines with J gene TRBJ2-1; D is possibly TRBD2 (6 bases). The V and J ends lost 3 bases and 3 bases respectively, with 12 bases between them. The CDR3 runs 15 residues. CDR1 and CDR2 (germline): MDHEN, SYDVKM. CDR3 sequence reads: CASSFSGVRYNEQFF. Written as DNA, the CDR3 is TGTGCCAGCAGTTTCTCGGGAGTGCGCTACAATGAGCAGTTCTTC.

This clonotype was counted at least ten times. The chain carries TRBV5-1 and TRBJ2-7; TRBD1 or TRBD2 may be the D gene (5 bases each). Germline V lookup: CDR1 SGHRS, CDR2 YFSETQ. CDR3 length: 15 residues. V shed 1 base and J shed 3 bases, with 14 bases lying between them. The CDR3 nucleotides are TGCGCCAGCAGCTTGCGAGGGGCCAGGAACTACGAGCAGTACTTC. Protein sequence: CASSLRGARNYEQYF.

The table lists this clonotype with many counts. The J gene is TRBJ2-1, the V gene TRBV15; no definite D call. The CDR3 length is 14 residues. V lost 0 bases and J 7 bases, leaving 10 bases between the germline ends. Germline CDR1 and CDR2: LNHNV and YYDKDF (reference sequence). The DNA of the CDR3 is TGTGCCACCAGCAGAGAGATTGCTGGGAATGAGCAGTTCTTC. Its translation: CATSREIAGNEQFF.

V usage is TRBV7-3 and J usage is TRBJ1-6; 8 bases agree with TRBD1. V gave up 7 bases and J gave up 7 bases; unmatched junction bases: 18. CDR1 is SGHTA, CDR2 FQGTGA, per germline. CDR3 size: 18 residues. CDR3 bases: TGTGCCAGCACCCTAAAAACACGGACAGGGAAGTTAAATTCACCCCTCCACTTT. It translates to CASTLKTRTGKLNSPLHF.

This clonotype was counted at least ten times. The chain has TRBV2 and TRBJ1-1; a possible D gene is TRBD1 (6 bases). Trimming stripped 8 bases from V and 5 bases from J, with 15 bases between. The germline CDR1 and CDR2 sequences are SNHLY and FYNNEI. The CDR3 has 13 amino acids. Here the CDR3 DNA reads TGTGCCAGCGGCAGGTTCAGGGGAACTGAAGCTTTCTTT. Translated: CASGRFRGTEAFF.

The gene calls are TRBV18 and TRBJ1-3; maybe TRBD1 (5 bases). The CDR3 has 14 amino acids. V lost 2 bases and J 0 bases, leaving 5 bases between the germline ends. In germline, CDR1 is KGHSH, CDR2 LQKENI. The CDR3 DNA sequence: TGTGCCAGCTCACCAGGGGGCTCTGGAAACACCATATATTTT. Protein product: CASSPGGSGNTIYF.

This clonotype was seen many times. The chain combines TRBV7-8 with TRBJ2-3; TRBD2 matches at 9 bases. This CDR3 is built from 15 residues. The ends lost 5 bases at V and 0 bases at J; junction bases unmatched: 3. Germline V gives CDR1 SGHVS, CDR2 FQNEAQ. CDR3 nucleotide sequence: TGTGCCAGCAGCAGGACTAGCGCTAGCACAGATACGCAGTATTTT. Amino acid sequence: CASSRTSASTDTQYF.

The genes are TRBV6-2 or TRBV6-3 and TRBJ1-6, with 12 positions matching TRBD1. Germline lookup yields CDR1 MNHEY and CDR2 SVGEGT. CDR3 length: 18 residues. Trimming took 4 bases from V and 9 from J; bases not matched to a gene: 13. The CDR3 loop is CASSFGTGGWLPSSPLHF. The CDR3 DNA sequence: TGTGCCAGCAGTTTTGGGACAGGGGGCTGGCTACCCTCTTCACCCCTCCACTTT.

The V gene is TRBV27, the J gene TRBJ2-1; TRBD1 aligns across 9 bases. CDR3 length equals 19 residues. CDR1 is MNHEY, CDR2 SMNVEV, per germline (reference sequence). V shed 5 bases and J 8 bases; nucleotides not matched to a gene: 22. The chain's CDR3 is CASSTTGLGGGTGFYEQFF. The CDR3 coding sequence is TGTGCCAGCAGTACAACCGGTCTGGGGGGGGGGACAGGGTTTTATGAGCAGTTCTTC.

This clonotype was recorded only once. This chain uses TRBV19 with TRBJ1-2, with D maybe TRBD1 (6 bases). With 5 bases removed from V and 1 base from J, the gap between germline ends came to 14 bases. Germline lookup yields CDR1 LNHDA and CDR2 SQIVND (reference sequence). This CDR3 has 15 residues. CDR3 sequence (DNA): TGTGCCAGTAGTTCCGACAGGAGTGATAACTATGGCTACACCTTC. It yields the protein CASSSDRSDNYGYTF.

This clonotype occurred many times. V usage is TRBV3-1 and J usage is TRBJ2-7; a possible D gene is TRBD2 (7 bases). The CDR3 has 16 residues. CDR1 and CDR2 from the germline V gene are LGHDT and YNNKEL (reference sequence). Deletions cut 4 bases from V and 3 bases from J, with 19 bases between. CDR3 in DNA: TGTGCCAGCAGCCTTCTATTGGGGGGGGCGATCTACGAGCAGTACTTC. It yields the protein CASSLLLGGAIYEQYF.